Included here is one TCR beta chain sequence, with context. The sample comes from a study of blood T cell repertoires in COVID-19. The CDR3 extends over 15 amino acids. With V trimmed by 4 bases and J by 0 bases, 3 bases remained unmatched. Germline lookup yields CDR1 SGHTA and CDR2 FQGTGA. The study drew participants aged about 18 to 89 years from about two dozen US areas. The protocol was immunoSEQ multiplex PCR, while the TCRdb copy is restricted to in-frame clones and leaves out a portion. This table holds approximately 450,000 clones, 70% to 90% found once. Specimen: PBMCs or T cells enriched from blood (not recorded which). The TCR was taken from a woman younger than 30 with acute COVID-19. The genes are TRBV7-3 and TRBJ1-3, with 7 bases that match TRBD1. The CDR3, as DNA: TGTGCCAGCAGCTCGACAGGGTTCTCTGGAAACACCATATATTTT. Protein: CASSSTGFSGNTIYF.